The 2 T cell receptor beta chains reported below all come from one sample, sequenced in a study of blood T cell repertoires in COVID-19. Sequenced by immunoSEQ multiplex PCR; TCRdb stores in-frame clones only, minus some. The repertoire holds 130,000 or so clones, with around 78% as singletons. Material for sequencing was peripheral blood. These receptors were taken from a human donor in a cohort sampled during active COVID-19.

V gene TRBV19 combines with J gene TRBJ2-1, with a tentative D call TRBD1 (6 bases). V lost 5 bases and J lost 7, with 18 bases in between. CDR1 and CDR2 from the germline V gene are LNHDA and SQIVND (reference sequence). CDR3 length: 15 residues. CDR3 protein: CASSPGQRDGNEQFF. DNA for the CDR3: TGTGCCAGTAGTCCGGGACAAAGGGATGGGAATGAGCAGTTCTTC.

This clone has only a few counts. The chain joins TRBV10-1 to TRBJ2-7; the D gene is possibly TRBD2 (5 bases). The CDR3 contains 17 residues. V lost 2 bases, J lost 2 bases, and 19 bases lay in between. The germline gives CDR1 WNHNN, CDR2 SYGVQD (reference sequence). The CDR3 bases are TGCGCCAGCAGTGAGGAGGGTCCAGGCCAAGAACCCTACGAGCAGTACTTC. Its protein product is CASSEEGPGQEPYEQYF.